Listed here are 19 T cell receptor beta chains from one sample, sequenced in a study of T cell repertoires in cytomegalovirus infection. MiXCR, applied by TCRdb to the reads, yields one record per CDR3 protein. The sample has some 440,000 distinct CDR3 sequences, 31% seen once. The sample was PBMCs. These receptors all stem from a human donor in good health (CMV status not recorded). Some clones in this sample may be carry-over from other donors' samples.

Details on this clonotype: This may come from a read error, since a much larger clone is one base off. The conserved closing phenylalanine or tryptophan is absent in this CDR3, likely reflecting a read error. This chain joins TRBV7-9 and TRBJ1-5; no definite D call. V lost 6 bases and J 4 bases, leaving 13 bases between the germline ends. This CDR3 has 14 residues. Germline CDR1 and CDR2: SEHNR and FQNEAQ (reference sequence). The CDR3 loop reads CASRAWEGNQPQHL. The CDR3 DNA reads TGTGCCAGCAGGGCCTGGGAGGGAAATCAGCCCCAGCATTTG.

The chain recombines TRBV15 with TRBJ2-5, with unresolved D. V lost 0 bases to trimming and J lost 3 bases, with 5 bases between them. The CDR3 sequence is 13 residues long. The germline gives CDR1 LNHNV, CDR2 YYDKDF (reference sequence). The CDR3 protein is CATSRDPEETQYF. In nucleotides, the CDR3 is TGTGCCACCAGCAGAGATCCGGAAGAGACCCAGTACTTC.

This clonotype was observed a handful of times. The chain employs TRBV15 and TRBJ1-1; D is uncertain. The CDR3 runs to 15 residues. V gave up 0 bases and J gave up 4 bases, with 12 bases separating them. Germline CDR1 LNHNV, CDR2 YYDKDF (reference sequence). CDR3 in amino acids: CATSRDSHVSTEAFF. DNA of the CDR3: TGTGCCACCAGCAGAGATAGTCACGTAAGCACTGAAGCTTTCTTT. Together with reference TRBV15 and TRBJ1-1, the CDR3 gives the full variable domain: DAMVIQNPRYQVTQFGKPVTLSCSQTLNHNVMYWYQQKSSQAPKLLFHYYDKDFNNEADTPDNFQSRRPNTSFCFLDIRSPGLGDTAMYLCATSRDSHVSTEAFFGQGTRLTVV.

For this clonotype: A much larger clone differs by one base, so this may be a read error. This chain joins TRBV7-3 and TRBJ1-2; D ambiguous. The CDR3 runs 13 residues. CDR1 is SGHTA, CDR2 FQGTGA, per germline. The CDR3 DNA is TGTTCCAGCAGCCCCTCCCCGGGCGGGGGCTACACCTTC. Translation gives CSSSPSPGGGYTF.

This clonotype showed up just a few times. The CDR3 DNA reads TGCAGCGTTGAAGATCGAGGAGATAGACTGTTTTTT. Its protein product is CSVEDRGDRLFF. The chain uses TRBV29-1 and TRBJ1-4; D uncertain. Germline V gene data show CDR1 as SQVTM and CDR2 as ANQGSEA. CDR3 size: 12 residues. V was shortened by 0 bases and J by 13 bases, with 12 bases between the two germline ends.

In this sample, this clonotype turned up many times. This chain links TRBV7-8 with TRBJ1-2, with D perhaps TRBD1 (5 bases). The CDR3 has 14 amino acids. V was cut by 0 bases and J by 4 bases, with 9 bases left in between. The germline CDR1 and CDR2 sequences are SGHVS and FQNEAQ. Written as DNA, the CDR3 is TGTGCCAGCAGCTTAGCCGGGGACTTCTATGGCTACACCTTC. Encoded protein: CASSLAGDFYGYTF.

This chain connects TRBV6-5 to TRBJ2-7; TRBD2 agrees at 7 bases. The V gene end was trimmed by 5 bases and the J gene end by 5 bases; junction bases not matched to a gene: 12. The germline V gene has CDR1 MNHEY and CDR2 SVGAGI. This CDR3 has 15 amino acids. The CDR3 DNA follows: TGTGCCAGCAGTCCCCAGGGAGGGTGGTTCGACGAGCAGTACTTC. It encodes CASSPQGGWFDEQYF.

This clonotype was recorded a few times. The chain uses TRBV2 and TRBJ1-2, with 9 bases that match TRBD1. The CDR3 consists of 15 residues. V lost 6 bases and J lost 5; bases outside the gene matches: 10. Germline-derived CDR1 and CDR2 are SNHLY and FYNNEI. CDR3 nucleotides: TGTGCCAGCAGCGCATGGACCGGGACAGGGTATGGCTACACCTTC. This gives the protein CASSAWTGTGYGYTF.

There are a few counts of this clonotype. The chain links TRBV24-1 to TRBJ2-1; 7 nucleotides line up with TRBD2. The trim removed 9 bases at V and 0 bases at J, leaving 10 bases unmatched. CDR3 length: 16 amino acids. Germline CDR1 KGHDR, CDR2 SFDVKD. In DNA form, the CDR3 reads TGTGCCACCGGCGACTCGCGGGGGTCCTCCTACAATGAGCAGTTCTTC. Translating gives CATGDSRGSSYNEQFF.

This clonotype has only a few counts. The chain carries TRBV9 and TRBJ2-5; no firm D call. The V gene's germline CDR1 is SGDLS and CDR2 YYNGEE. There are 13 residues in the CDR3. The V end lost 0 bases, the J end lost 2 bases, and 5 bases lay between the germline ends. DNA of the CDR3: TGTGCCAGCAGCGTAGACATGCAAGAGACCCAGTACTTC. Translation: CASSVDMQETQYF.

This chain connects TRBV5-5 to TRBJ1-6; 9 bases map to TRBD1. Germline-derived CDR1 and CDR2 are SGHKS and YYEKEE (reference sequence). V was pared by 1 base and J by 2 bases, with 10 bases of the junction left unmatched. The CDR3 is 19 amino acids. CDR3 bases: TGTGCCAGCAGCTTGAGCCGGGACAGGGCGCTAACCTATAATTCACCCCTCCACTTT. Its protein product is CASSLSRDRALTYNSPLHF. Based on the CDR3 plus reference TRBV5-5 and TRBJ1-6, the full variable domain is DAGVTQSPTHLIKTRGQQVTLRCSPISGHKSVSWYQQVLGQGPQFIFQYYEKEERGRGNFPDRFSARQFPNYSSELNVNALLLGDSALYLCASSLSRDRALTYNSPLHFGNGTRLTVT.

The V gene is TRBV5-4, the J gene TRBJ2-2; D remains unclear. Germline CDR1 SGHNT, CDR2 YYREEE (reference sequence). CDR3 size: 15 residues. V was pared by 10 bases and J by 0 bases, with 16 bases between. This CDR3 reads CAGSLVGPNTGELFF. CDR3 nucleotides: TGTGCCGGCTCCCTAGTAGGCCCGAACACCGGGGAGCTGTTTTTT.

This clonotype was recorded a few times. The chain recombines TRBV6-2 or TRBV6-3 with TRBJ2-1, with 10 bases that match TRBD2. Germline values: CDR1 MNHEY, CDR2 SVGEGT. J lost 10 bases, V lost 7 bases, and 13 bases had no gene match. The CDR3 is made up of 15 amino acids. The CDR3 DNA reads TGTGCCAGCACCTCTATCCCCGGGACTAGCGTCGAGCAGTTCTTC. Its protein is CASTSIPGTSVEQFF.

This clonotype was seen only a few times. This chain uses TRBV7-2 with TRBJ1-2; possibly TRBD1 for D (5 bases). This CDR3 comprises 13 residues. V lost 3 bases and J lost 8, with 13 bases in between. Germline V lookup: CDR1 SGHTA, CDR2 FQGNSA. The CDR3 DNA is TGTGCCAGCAGCTTCTCGGGGGTAGGCGGCTACACCTTC. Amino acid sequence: CASSFSGVGGYTF.

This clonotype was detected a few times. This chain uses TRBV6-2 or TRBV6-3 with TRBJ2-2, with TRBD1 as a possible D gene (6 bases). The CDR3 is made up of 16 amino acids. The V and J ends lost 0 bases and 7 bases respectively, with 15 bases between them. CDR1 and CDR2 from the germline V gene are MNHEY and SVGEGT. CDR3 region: CASSYSNRAIIGELFF. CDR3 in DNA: TGTGCCAGCAGTTACTCGAACAGGGCCATAATCGGGGAGCTGTTTTTT.

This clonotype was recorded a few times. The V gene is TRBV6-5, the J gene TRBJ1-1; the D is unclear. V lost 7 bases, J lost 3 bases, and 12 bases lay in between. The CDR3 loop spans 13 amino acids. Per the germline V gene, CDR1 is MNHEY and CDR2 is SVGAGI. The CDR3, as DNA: TGTGCCAGCAAGGGCCGGTTGGACACTGAAGCTTTCTTT. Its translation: CASKGRLDTEAFF.

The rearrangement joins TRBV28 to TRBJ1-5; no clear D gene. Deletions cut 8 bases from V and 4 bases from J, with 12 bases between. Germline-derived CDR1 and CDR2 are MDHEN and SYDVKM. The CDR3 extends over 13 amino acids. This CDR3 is CASAPLTNQPQHF. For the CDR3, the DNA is TGTGCCAGCGCCCCCCTCACTAATCAGCCCCAGCATTTT. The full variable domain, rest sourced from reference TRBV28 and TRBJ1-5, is DVKVTQSSRYLVKRTGEKVFLECVQDMDHENMFWYRQDPGLGLRLIYFSYDVKMKEKGDIPEGYSVSREKKERFSLILESASTNQTSMYLCASAPLTNQPQHFGDGTRLSIL.

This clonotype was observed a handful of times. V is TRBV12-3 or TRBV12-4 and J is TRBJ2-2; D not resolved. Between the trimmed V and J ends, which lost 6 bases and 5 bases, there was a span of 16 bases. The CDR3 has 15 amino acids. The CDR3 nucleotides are TGTGCCAGCAGCCACGCCCCCCGTGGGACCGGGGAGCTGTTTTTT. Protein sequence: CASSHAPRGTGELFF.

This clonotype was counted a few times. CDR3 DNA sequence: TGTGCCTGGAGTGTACAGGGCGACACCCAAGAGACCCAGTACTTC. Translated: CAWSVQGDTQETQYF. The genes are TRBV30 and TRBJ2-5; TRBD1 might be the D (6 bases). Germline CDR1 reads GTSNPN; CDR2 reads SVGIG (reference sequence). The CDR3 totals 15 residues. With 0 bases removed from V and 1 base from J, the gap between germline ends came to 12 bases.